These 26 T cell receptor beta chains originate from one sample sequenced in a study of T cell responses to AZD1222 COVID-19 vaccine. Some clones are missing from TCRdb's copy, which holds only in-frame ones; the method was immunoSEQ multiplex PCR. The table lists 200,000 to 250,000 clones, approximately 94% of them singletons, with approximately 1% in the top ten. Sequenced here: peripheral blood, sampled on day 0 of MenACWY control vaccination. Every receptor here comes from an adult in good health.

The rearrangement joins TRBV12-3 or TRBV12-4 to TRBJ1-2; possibly TRBD1 for D (5 bases). The CDR3 runs 13 residues. The V end lost 5 bases, the J end lost 8 bases, and 15 bases lay between the germline ends. The CDR3 spells CASSQDREGGYTF. DNA of the CDR3: TGTGCCAGCAGTCAAGACCGGGAGGGGGGCTACACCTTC.

The chain employs TRBV19 and TRBJ1-2, with 7 nucleotides matching TRBD1. CDR1 is LNHDA and CDR2 is SQIVND in the germline V gene (reference sequence). Trimming at V came to 5 bases and at J to 7 bases, leaving 13 bases not matched to a gene. The CDR3 has 15 residues. CDR3: CASSPTGTRTGGYTF. The CDR3 nucleotides read TGTGCCAGTAGTCCTACGGGCACCCGGACAGGTGGCTACACCTTC.

The V and J genes are TRBV5-6 and TRBJ2-1; the D gene is possibly TRBD1 (5 bases). From germline, CDR1 is SGHDT and CDR2 YYEEEE. Trimming pared 4 bases from V and 4 bases from J, leaving 15 bases between. This CDR3 spans 15 amino acids. The CDR3 DNA is TGTGCCAGCAGCCAGTCCGGACAAAGGTACAATGAGCAGTTCTTC. Translated, it gives CASSQSGQRYNEQFF.

The chain joins TRBV14 to TRBJ2-2; perhaps D is TRBD1 or TRBD2 (5 bases each). Trimming shortened V by 1 base and J by 5 bases, and 8 bases separated the two germline ends. This CDR3 is built from 14 residues. CDR1 is SGHDN, CDR2 FVKESK, per germline. CDR3: CASSQVRGTGELFF. The CDR3 nucleotides read TGTGCCAGCAGCCAAGTGAGGGGTACCGGGGAGCTGTTTTTT.

CDR3 region: CASSPQQAVSGNTIYF. The DNA for the CDR3 is TGTGCCAGTAGTCCTCAACAGGCCGTCTCTGGAAACACCATATATTTT. The chain recombines TRBV19 with TRBJ1-3; TRBD1 might be the D (5 bases). With 5 bases removed from V and 0 bases from J, the gap between germline ends came to 14 bases. In germline, CDR1 is LNHDA, CDR2 SQIVND (reference sequence). The CDR3 has 16 amino acids.

The chain uses TRBV7-2 and TRBJ1-1; a weak D match, TRBD1 (6 bases). Germline CDR1 SGHTA, CDR2 FQGNSA. CDR3 length: 14 residues. Trimming removed 7 bases from V and 1 base from J, with 13 bases in between. In DNA form, the CDR3 reads TGTGCCAGCACCCGGCCGGGACAGAACACTGAAGCTTTCTTT. Amino acids: CASTRPGQNTEAFF.

The rearrangement uses TRBV27 and TRBJ2-5; possible D gene TRBD1, 6 bases. CDR1 and CDR2 (germline): MNHEY, SMNVEV (reference sequence). This CDR3 comprises 14 residues. Trimming stripped 5 bases from V and 5 bases from J, with 15 bases between. The CDR3 region is CASSVQGPRETQYF. In nucleotides, the CDR3 is TGTGCCAGCAGTGTACAGGGTCCTCGGGAGACCCAGTACTTC.

The genes are TRBV3-1 (or the pseudogene TRBV3-2) and TRBJ1-1, with 9 bases identical to TRBD1. Germline CDR1 LGHDT, CDR2 YNNKEL (reference sequence). J gave up 11 bases and V 4 bases, and 5 bases lay outside the gene matches. The CDR3 runs to 12 residues. The CDR3 DNA reads as TGTGCCAGCAGCCGGACAGGGGAGGGGGCTTTCTTT. Its protein product is CASSRTGEGAFF.

This chain joins TRBV5-6 and TRBJ2-1, with 8 bases identical to TRBD2. J was trimmed by 6 bases and V by 6 bases; bases with no gene match: 8. The CDR3 is made up of 14 amino acids. Germline V gene data show CDR1 as SGHDT and CDR2 as YYEEEE. The chain's CDR3 is CASTLFGGANEQFF. DNA of the CDR3: TGTGCCAGCACCCTTTTCGGGGGGGCCAATGAGCAGTTCTTC.

This clone occurred once. The rearrangement links TRBV7-9 to TRBJ1-2; D not certain. Trimming left V 7 bases short and J 0 bases short, with 9 bases between. Germline CDR1 reads SEHNR; CDR2 reads FQNEAQ (reference sequence). The CDR3 consists of 13 residues. The CDR3 spells CASTGGANYGYTF. As DNA, the CDR3 is TGTGCCAGCACCGGCGGGGCTAACTATGGCTACACCTTC.

The rearrangement joins TRBV5-4 to TRBJ2-7, with 9 bases lining up with TRBD1. Germline CDR1 SGHNT, CDR2 YYREEE (reference sequence). The CDR3 extends over 13 amino acids. V dropped 1 base and J dropped 7; count of bases not matched to a gene: 3. CDR3 in amino acids: CASSLMGTGEQYF. The CDR3 region has the DNA TGTGCCAGCAGCTTGATGGGGACAGGGGAGCAGTACTTC.

J is TRBJ1-4 and V is TRBV5-4; 7 bases line up with TRBD1. The CDR3 length is 15 residues. Germline assignment: CDR1 SGHNT and CDR2 YYREEE (reference sequence). The junction had 5 bases not matched to a gene; V was cut back by 2 bases and J by 4 bases. The CDR3 DNA is TGTGCCAGCAGCTTTCGACAGGGCCTTAATGAAAAACTGTTTTTT. It specifies CASSFRQGLNEKLFF.

The sample holds one count of this clone. This chain uses TRBV2 with TRBJ1-4, with D possibly TRBD1 on 6 matching bases. The length of the CDR3 is 15 residues. The ends were cut back, 0 bases at V and 7 bases at J, with 12 bases in the middle. Germline CDR1 is SNHLY and CDR2 is FYNNEI. This chain's CDR3 is CASSEAKGGVEKLFF. Written as DNA, the CDR3 is TGTGCCAGCAGTGAAGCTAAAGGGGGGGTTGAAAAACTGTTTTTT.

The chain uses TRBV11-2 and TRBJ1-3; D gene uncertain. CDR3 length equals 12 residues. The V end lost 4 bases, the J end lost 2 bases, and 3 bases lay between the germline ends. Germline V gene data show CDR1 as SGHAT and CDR2 as FQNNGV. The CDR3 DNA reads TGTGCCAGCAGCTACCCTGGAAACACCATATATTTT. It translates to CASSYPGNTIYF.

The genes are TRBV4-3 and TRBJ2-1; 8 nucleotides agree with TRBD1. The length of the CDR3 is 16 residues. CDR1 LGHNA and CDR2 YSLEER come from the germline V gene. Germline trimming cut 2 bases from V and 4 bases from J; bases unmatched to any gene: 7. This chain's CDR3 is CASSQYRQGTYNEQFF. The CDR3 coding sequence is TGCGCCAGCAGCCAATATCGACAGGGGACGTACAATGAGCAGTTCTTC.

This rearrangement joins TRBV10-3 to TRBJ1-5; no definite D call. CDR3 length: 14 amino acids. The ends were cut back, 2 bases at V and 3 bases at J, with 8 bases in the middle. CDR1 ENHRY and CDR2 SYGVKD come from the germline V gene. The CDR3 DNA follows: TGTGCCATCAGTGAGGGGGTTCTCAATCAGCCCCAGCATTTT. The encoded protein is CAISEGVLNQPQHF.

The chain is built from TRBV12-5 and TRBJ2-1; tentatively, D is TRBD2 (6 bases). V lost 7 bases and J lost 3, with 16 bases in between. CDR1 and CDR2 from the germline V gene are LGHNT and FRNRAP. CDR3 length: 15 amino acids. Written as DNA, the CDR3 is TGTGCTAGTGCCCGGGGTGGGGGGAACTACAATGAGCAGTTCTTC. It specifies CASARGGGNYNEQFF.

This clone was observed a few times. The V gene is TRBV11-1, the J gene TRBJ1-1; 9 bases map to TRBD1. Trimming took 5 bases from V and 0 from J; bases not matched to a gene: 4. Germline V gene lookup returns CDR1 SGHAT and CDR2 FQDESV (reference sequence). The CDR3 extends over 15 amino acids. The CDR3 sequence: CASSIGTGMNTEAFF. The CDR3, as DNA: TGTGCCAGCAGCATTGGGACAGGGATGAACACTGAAGCTTTCTTT. The full variable domain, completed using reference TRBV11-1 and TRBJ1-1, is EAEVAQSPRYKITEKSQAVAFWCDPISGHATLYWYRQILGQGPELLVQFQDESVVDDSQLPKDRFSAERLKGVDSTLKIQPAELGDSAMYLCASSIGTGMNTEAFFGQGTRLTVV.

This sequence joins TRBV19 and TRBJ1-2, with D unclear. The germline V gene has CDR1 LNHDA and CDR2 SQIVND (reference sequence). This CDR3 is 16 amino acids long. Between the trimmed V and J ends, which lost 3 bases and 0 bases, there was a span of 14 bases. CDR3 sequence reads: CASSIRTRKTNYGYTF. CDR3 nucleotides: TGTGCCAGTAGTATTAGGACCAGGAAAACTAACTATGGCTACACCTTC. Using reference TRBV19 and TRBJ1-2 for the parts outside the CDR3, the full variable domain is DGGITQSPKYLFRKEGQNVTLSCEQNLNHDAMYWYRQDPGQGLRLIYYSQIVNDFQKGDIAEGYSVSREKKESFPLTVTSAQKNPTAFYLCASSIRTRKTNYGYTFGSGTRLTVV.

The chain links TRBV30 to TRBJ2-1; 11 nucleotides align to TRBD2. The V and J ends lost 4 bases and 9 bases, in that order; junction bases with no gene match: 11. This CDR3 spans 15 amino acids. Germline loops: CDR1 GTSNPN, CDR2 SVGIG (reference sequence). The CDR3, as DNA: TGTGCCTGGACAAGACTAGCGGGGTTCATAGGTGAGCAGTTCTTC. Its protein product is CAWTRLAGFIGEQFF.

The chain links TRBV20-1 to TRBJ1-6; perhaps TRBD1 as D (6 bases). Between the trimmed V and J ends, which lost 3 bases and 8 bases, there was a span of 8 bases. Germline CDR1 reads DFQATT; CDR2 reads SNEGSKA (reference sequence). CDR3 length equals 12 residues. The DNA of the CDR3 is TGCAGTGCTAGTGCAGGGGATTCACCCCTCCACTTT. It specifies CSASAGDSPLHF.

The genes are TRBV18 and TRBJ1-2, with D perhaps TRBD1 (5 bases). This CDR3 is 13 amino acids long. CDR1 KGHSH and CDR2 LQKENI come from the germline V gene. Trimming removed 1 base from V and 6 bases from J, with 9 bases in between. CDR3 in amino acids: CASSPQGRDGYTF. The CDR3 region has the DNA TGTGCCAGCTCACCACAGGGACGGGATGGCTACACCTTC.

This clone has just one count. The chain has TRBV5-6 and TRBJ2-1; 9 positions match TRBD2. CDR1 is SGHDT and CDR2 is YYEEEE in the germline V gene. The CDR3 is 17 residues long. V trimming: 3 bases; J trimming: 3 bases; junction bases outside the gene matches: 10. CDR3 coding DNA: TGTGCCAGCAGCTCTGCTAGGGTTAGCGGGGGCTACAATGAGCAGTTCTTC. Translating gives CASSSARVSGGYNEQFF.

The chain uses TRBV6-5 and TRBJ2-7, with D unresolved. CDR1 and CDR2 (germline): MNHEY, SVGAGI. The CDR3 has 11 amino acids. The germline V and J ends were trimmed by 6 bases and 6 bases, with 9 bases remaining between them. CDR3 in DNA: TGTGCCAGCAGACAGCCCTTCGAGCAGTACTTC. Translating gives CASRQPFEQYF.

The gene calls are TRBV5-1 and TRBJ1-1; D is unresolved. The ends were cut back, 6 bases at V and 0 bases at J, with 15 bases in the middle. Germline V gives CDR1 SGHRS, CDR2 YFSETQ. CDR3 length: 15 residues. The CDR3 is CASTSNAGLNTEAFF. CDR3 nucleotide sequence: TGCGCCAGCACCTCCAACGCAGGTTTGAACACTGAAGCTTTCTTT. The full variable domain, in which reference TRBV5-1 and TRBJ1-1 provide the parts outside the CDR3, is KAGVTQTPRYLIKTRGQQVTLSCSPISGHRSVSWYQQTPGQGLQFLFEYFSETQRNKGNFPGRFSGRQFSNSRSEMNVSTLELGDSALYLCASTSNAGLNTEAFFGQGTRLTVV.

The chain joins TRBV7-9 to TRBJ1-2; no definite D call. V shed 5 bases and J shed 8 bases, with 15 bases lying between them. Germline V gene data show CDR1 as SEHNR and CDR2 as FQNEAQ (reference sequence). The CDR3 has 13 residues. Written as DNA, the CDR3 is TGTGCCAGCAGCGCGGGCTGGGCTGGAGGCTACACCTTC. Translated, it gives CASSAGWAGGYTF. Using reference TRBV7-9 and TRBJ1-2 for the parts outside the CDR3, the full variable domain is DTGVSQNPRHKITKRGQNVTFRCDPISEHNRLYWYRQTLGQGPEFLTYFQNEAQLEKSRLLSDRFSAERPKGSFSTLEIQRTEQGDSAMYLCASSAGWAGGYTFGSGTRLTVV.